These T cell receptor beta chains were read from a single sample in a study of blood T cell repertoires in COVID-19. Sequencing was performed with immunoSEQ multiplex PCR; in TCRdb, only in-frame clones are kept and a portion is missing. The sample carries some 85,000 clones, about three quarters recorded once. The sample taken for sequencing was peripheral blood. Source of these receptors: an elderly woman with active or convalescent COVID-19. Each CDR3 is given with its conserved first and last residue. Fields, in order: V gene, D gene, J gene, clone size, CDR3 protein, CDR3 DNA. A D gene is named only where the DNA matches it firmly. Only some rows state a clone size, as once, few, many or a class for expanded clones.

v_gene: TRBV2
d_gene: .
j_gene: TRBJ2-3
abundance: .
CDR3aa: CASSFRDQGTDTQYF
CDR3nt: TGTGCCAGCAGTTTCCGGGACCAGGGGACAGATACGCAGTATTTT

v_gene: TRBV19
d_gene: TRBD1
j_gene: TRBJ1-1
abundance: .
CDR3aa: CASSHPTGDTEAFF
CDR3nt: TGTGCCAGTAGCCATCCGACAGGGGACACTGAAGCTTTCTTT

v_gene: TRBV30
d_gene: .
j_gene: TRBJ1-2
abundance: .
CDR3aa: CAWSVQAGSQGYTF
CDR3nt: TGTGCCTGGAGTGTACAGGCAGGCAGTCAGGGCTACACCTTC

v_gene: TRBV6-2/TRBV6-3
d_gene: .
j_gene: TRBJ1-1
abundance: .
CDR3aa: CASSYGAPDWGAFF
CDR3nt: TGTGCCAGCAGTTATGGGGCCCCTGATTGGGGAGCTTTCTTT

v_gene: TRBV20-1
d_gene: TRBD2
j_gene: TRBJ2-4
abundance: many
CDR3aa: CSASSSGGVQNIQYF
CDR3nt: TGCAGTGCTAGTTCTAGCGGGGGGGTCCAAAACATTCAGTACTTC

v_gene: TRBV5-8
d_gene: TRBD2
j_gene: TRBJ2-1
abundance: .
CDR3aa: CASSLSRRGEDNEQFF
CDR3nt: TGTGCCAGCAGCTTGTCCCGGCGGGGGGAGGACAATGAGCAGTTCTTC

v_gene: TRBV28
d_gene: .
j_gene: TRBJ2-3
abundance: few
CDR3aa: CASSSPPSLSDTQYF
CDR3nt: TGTGCCAGCAGTTCCCCCCCGTCTCTTTCAGATACGCAGTATTTT

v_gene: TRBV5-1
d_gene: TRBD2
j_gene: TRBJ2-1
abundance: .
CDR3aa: CASSSELGGGSRGQFF
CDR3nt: TGCGCCAGCAGCTCCGAATTGGGCGGGGGGTCCAGAGGGCAGTTCTTC

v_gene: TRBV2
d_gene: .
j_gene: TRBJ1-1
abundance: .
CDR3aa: CASSDPRVTTEAFF
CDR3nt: TGTGCCAGCAGTGATCCCAGGGTGACCACTGAAGCTTTCTTT

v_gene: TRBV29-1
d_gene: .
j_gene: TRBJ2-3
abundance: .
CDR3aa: CSVRGPRRSLPDTQYF
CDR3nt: TGCAGCGTCCGCGGGCCCCGCCGGTCCCTCCCAGATACGCAGTATTTT

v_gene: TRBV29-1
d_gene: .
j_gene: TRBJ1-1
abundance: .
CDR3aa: CSVRTPMNTEAFF
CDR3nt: TGCAGCGTTAGGACACCCATGAACACTGAAGCTTTCTTT